One and the same sample provided the 12 T cell receptor beta chains below, sequenced in a study of shared clonotypes between healthy human individuals. TCRdb's table, derived via immunoSEQ multiplex PCR, lists solely in-frame clones and lacks some. The sample lists hundreds of thousands of clones, roughly 70% occurring once. The sample consisted of memory CD4+ T cells sorted from blood. Subset indicated: CD45RA-negative fraction. The receptors stem from a woman aged 25 to 39 in good health.

The chain employs TRBV27 and TRBJ2-3; D is unclear. Trimming took 3 bases from V and 0 from J, leaving 10 bases between them. CDR1 and CDR2 from the germline V gene are MNHEY and SMNVEV (reference sequence). The CDR3 extends over 15 amino acids. The CDR3 nucleotides read TGTGCCAGCAGTTTGGGTGGCACTAGCACAGATACGCAGTATTTT. Translation gives CASSLGGTSTDTQYF.

The rearrangement joins TRBV30 to TRBJ2-3; D tentatively fits TRBD1 or TRBD2 (5 bases each). V gave up 6 bases and J gave up 15 bases, with 22 bases separating them. Germline assignment: CDR1 GTSNPN and CDR2 SVGIG (reference sequence). The CDR3 sequence is 12 residues long. As DNA, the CDR3 is TGTGCCTGTAACGTCGCCGGGACCTCTGATTATTTT. Its translation is CACNVAGTSDYF. Combining the CDR3 with reference TRBV30 and TRBJ2-3 gives the whole variable domain SQTIHQWPATLVQPVGSPLSLECTVEGTSNPNLYWYRQAAGRGLQLLFYSVGIGQISSEVPQNLSASRPQDRQFILSSKKLLLSDSGFYLCACNVAGTSDYFGPGTRLTVL.

The gene calls are TRBV7-3 and TRBJ1-4; 7 bases match TRBD1. Trimming took 5 bases from V and 10 from J; bases not matched to a gene: 7. The CDR3 loop spans 13 amino acids. Per the germline V gene, CDR1 is SGHTA and CDR2 is FQGTGA. The CDR3 sequence is CASSRRQGGKLFF. Here the CDR3 DNA reads TGTGCCAGCAGCCGAAGACAGGGAGGAAAACTGTTTTTT. The variable domain in full, with the rest retrieved from reference TRBV7-3 and TRBJ1-4, is GAGVSQTPSNKVTEKGKYVELRCDPISGHTALYWYRQSLGQGPEFLIYFQGTGAADDSGLPNDRFFAVRPEGSVSTLKIQRTERGDSAVYLCASSRRQGGKLFFGSGTQLSVL.

This clone appeared a few times. This chain connects TRBV5-4 to TRBJ2-1; 8 bases are shared with TRBD2. This CDR3 comprises 17 residues. The V segment lost 0 bases and the J segment 0 bases; nucleotides outside the gene matches: 5. Germline loops: CDR1 SGHNT, CDR2 YYREEE (reference sequence). For the CDR3, the DNA is TGTGCCAGCAGCTTGGAAGCGGGAGACCCCTCCTACAATGAGCAGTTCTTC. Translating gives CASSLEAGDPSYNEQFF.

The chain couples TRBV25-1 to TRBJ2-1; TRBD1 matches 7 bases. Germline V gene lookup returns CDR1 MGHDK and CDR2 SYGVNS. This CDR3 spans 15 amino acids. The V and J ends lost 9 bases and 0 bases, in that order; junction bases with no gene match: 8. The CDR3 spells CASKVGQSSYNEQFF. CDR3 coding DNA: TGTGCCAGTAAAGTGGGACAGAGCTCCTACAATGAGCAGTTCTTC. Full variable domain (remainder filled in from reference TRBV25-1 and TRBJ2-1): EADIYQTPRYLVIGTGKKITLECSQTMGHDKMYWYQQDPGMELHLIHYSYGVNSTEKGDLSSESTVSRIRTEHFPLTLESARPSHTSQYLCASKVGQSSYNEQFFGPGTRLTVL.

V usage is TRBV7-3 and J usage is TRBJ2-5; 8 nucleotides align to TRBD1. Germline values: CDR1 SGHTA, CDR2 FQGTGA. The CDR3 is 15 residues long. With 5 bases clipped from V and 5 bases from J, the junction kept 10 bases outside the gene matches. The CDR3 is CASSLNGQGTETQYF. The CDR3 DNA is TGTGCCAGCAGCCTAAATGGACAGGGTACGGAGACCCAGTACTTC.

The chain joins TRBV28 to TRBJ2-6; D remains ambiguous. There are 15 residues in the CDR3. Trimming cost V 7 bases and J 2 bases, with 12 bases left between them. Germline CDR1 reads MDHEN; CDR2 reads SYDVKM. The CDR3 region has the DNA TGTGCCAGCAATACAGTGGGGACTGGGGCCAACGTCCTGACTTTC. Translating gives CASNTVGTGANVLTF.

This clone was seen repeatedly, ten times or more. Distinct nucleotide sequences in the sample also encode this CDR3. The rearrangement joins TRBV7-9 to TRBJ1-1; possibly TRBD1 for D (5 bases). Germline V gives CDR1 SEHNR, CDR2 FQNEAQ (reference sequence). CDR3 length equals 15 residues. V shed 5 bases and J shed 1 base, with 14 bases lying between them. Written as DNA, the CDR3 is TGTGCCAGCAGCGACACCGGGACGGGGAACACTGAAGCTTTCTTT. It encodes CASSDTGTGNTEAFF.

This chain uses TRBV6-5 with TRBJ2-7, with D perhaps TRBD1 (5 bases). Germline V CDR1 and CDR2: MNHEY, SVGAGI. Trimming took off 2 bases at V and 5 bases at J, with 19 bases between the two ends. CDR3 size: 16 residues. The CDR3 nucleotides are TGTGCCAGCAGTTACCGCGGTTTTCAGGGCGTCCACGAGCAGTACTTC. It encodes CASSYRGFQGVHEQYF.

The chain has TRBV19 and TRBJ2-2, with TRBD1 identical over 9 bases. CDR1 LNHDA and CDR2 SQIVND come from the germline V gene (reference sequence). The CDR3 has 16 residues. V lost 7 bases, J lost 6 bases, and 12 bases stayed unmatched. CDR3 nucleotides: TGTGCCAGTACATCCCCCGGGACAGGGCTGGCCGGGGAGCTGTTTTTT. Residues: CASTSPGTGLAGELFF.

This clone was counted many times. CDR3 bases: TGTGCCAGCAGTCCGGGGGAAAAACTGTTTTTT. Translation: CASSPGEKLFF. V gene TRBV2 combines with J gene TRBJ1-4; D is uncertain. V lost 5 bases and J 8 bases, leaving 6 bases between the germline ends. Germline CDR1 is SNHLY and CDR2 is FYNNEI. The CDR3 runs 11 residues. The full variable domain, its missing parts supplied by reference TRBV2 and TRBJ1-4, is EPEVTQTPSHQVTQMGQEVILRCVPISNHLYFYWYRQILGQKVEFLVSFYNNEISEKSEIFDDQFSVERPDGSNFTLKIRSTKLEDSAMYFCASSPGEKLFFGSGTQLSVL.

This clone has just a few counts. The chain carries TRBV29-1 and TRBJ1-5, with 7 nucleotides matching TRBD1. The CDR3 loop spans 12 amino acids. CDR1 and CDR2 from the germline V gene are SQVTM and ANQGSEA. Losses at the gene ends were 5 bases for V and 9 bases for J; bases not matched to a gene: 7. Here the CDR3 DNA reads TGCAGCGTTCGGGACAGCCTGGGGCCCCAGCATTTT. Protein: CSVRDSLGPQHF.